Listed below are T cell receptor beta chains from one sample, sequenced in a study of blood T cell repertoires in COVID-19. Method: immunoSEQ multiplex PCR; TCRdb's copy keeps in-frame clones and lacks some. The sample consists of 350,000 to 550,000 clones, nearly 90% of them appearing once. Sequencing input: PBMCs or T cells enriched from blood (not recorded which). The receptors here all came from a woman between 18 and 29 years old with acute COVID-19. CDR3s include the opening cysteine and the closing phenylalanine or tryptophan. A D gene is named only where the DNA matches it firmly. The listing skips clone size in some rows; elsewhere it reads once, few, many or a size class.

>NA|NA|16|TRBV5-7|TRBJ1-5
TGTGCCAGCAGCTTGGCCCCAGGGTTGAGCAATCAGCCCCAGCATTTT
CASSLAPGLSNQPQHF
>NA|NA|13|TRBV12-3/TRBV12-4|TRBJ1-2
TGTGCCAGCACTTCGCGGGGGCCCTATGGCTACACCTTC
CASTSRGPYGYTF
>NA|NA|14|TRBV3-1/TRBV3-2|TRBJ1-5
TGTGCCAGCAGCCAGTTCCCAGACAATCAGCCCCAGCATTTT
CASSQFPDNQPQHF
>NA|NA|13|TRBV27|TRBJ2-7
TGTGCCACCTCCCGACTGAGCTCCTACGAGCAGTACTTC
CATSRLSSYEQYF
>NA|NA|16|TRBV7-3|TRBJ2-3
TGTGCCAGCAGCACGGGGACTTCCCTGAACACAGATACGCAGTATTTT
CASSTGTSLNTDTQYF
>NA|NA|14|TRBV7-9|TRBJ2-7
TGTGCCAGCAGCCCCCGGCAGGGCTCCTACGAGCAGTACTTC
CASSPRQGSYEQYF
>NA|TRBD1|13|TRBV19|TRBJ2-7
TGTGCCAGCCGGACAGGGAGCTCCTACGAGCAGTACTTC
CASRTGSSYEQYF
>NA|NA|14|TRBV5-1|TRBJ1-1
TGCGCCAGCAGCACGAACAGGGCCGACACTGAAGCTTTCTTT
CASSTNRADTEAFF
>NA|NA|17|TRBV4-1|TRBJ2-7
TGCGCCAGCAGCCAAGTGTCCGGGAGTCTAAGTTTCAACGAGCAGTACTTC
CASSQVSGSLSFNEQYF
>NA|NA|14|TRBV5-1|TRBJ1-2
TGCGCCAGCAGCTTGGTAGACAAAGATTATGGCTACACCTTC
CASSLVDKDYGYTF
>NA|NA|14|TRBV5-1|TRBJ1-1
TGCGCCAGTACCCCCCTCGGCGGGAACACTGAAGCTTTCTTT
CASTPLGGNTEAFF
>NA|TRBD1|13|TRBV18|TRBJ1-2
TGTGCCAGCTCGCGTGGGACAGACTATGGCTACACCTTC
CASSRGTDYGYTF
>NA|TRBD2|16|TRBV3-1/TRBV3-2|TRBJ2-3
TGTGCCAGCAGCCATCGACTAGCGGGGGACACAGATACGCAGTATTTT
CASSHRLAGDTDTQYF
>NA|NA|12|TRBV5-4|TRBJ1-5
TGTGCCAGCAGCTTGGGAAGGGGCCCCCAGCATTTT
CASSLGRGPQHF
>NA|NA|13|TRBV9|TRBJ2-1
TGTGCCAGCAGCCAGGTACCCTACAATGAGCAGTTCTTC
CASSQVPYNEQFF
>once|NA|17|TRBV7-8|TRBJ2-7
TGTGCCAGCAGCTTAGCAATGGTCCAAGCTCGCTCCTACGAGCAGTACTTC
CASSLAMVQARSYEQYF
>few|NA|15|TRBV3-1/TRBV3-2|TRBJ2-5
TGTGCCAGCACCCGGAGCCCCGAGAGTCAAGAGACCCAGTACTTC
CASTRSPESQETQYF
>NA|NA|13|TRBV19|TRBJ2-7
TGTGCCAGTAGTGAGGGATTGGCCTACGAGCAGTACTTC
CASSEGLAYEQYF
>NA|TRBD2|19|TRBV4-3|TRBJ2-2
TGCGCCAGCAGCCAAGATGTTTACGAGCGGGAGATATTCGGCGGGGAGCTGTTTTTT
CASSQDVYEREIFGGELFF
>NA|NA|16|TRBV7-2|TRBJ2-7
TGTGCCAGCAGCTTAGTGGGAGCGGGTAAAACCTACGAGCAGTACTTC
CASSLVGAGKTYEQYF